The 10 T cell receptor beta chains below come from one sample, sequenced in a study of blood T cell repertoires in COVID-19. TCRdb keeps only in-frame clones here, not all; method: immunoSEQ multiplex PCR. The sample holds roughly 280,000 clones, roughly 85% seen once. Sequenced material: peripheral blood. These TCRs come from a woman aged 65 to 85 with acute or convalescent COVID-19.

CDR3: CASRRGNYGYTF. DNA for the CDR3: TGTGCCAGCAGACGAGGGAACTATGGCTACACCTTC. The V call is TRBV7-2, the J call TRBJ1-2; the D is unclear. CDR1 and CDR2 (germline): SGHTA, FQGNSA. This CDR3 is built from 12 residues. V gave up 6 bases and J gave up 2 bases, with 7 bases separating them.

The rearrangement links TRBV3-1 (or the pseudogene TRBV3-2) to TRBJ2-3; 7 nucleotides line up with TRBD2. The germline gives CDR1 LGHDT, CDR2 YNNKEL (reference sequence). The CDR3 runs 14 residues. V trimming: 2 bases; J trimming: 5 bases; junction bases outside the gene matches: 4. In DNA form, the CDR3 reads TGTGCCAGCAGCCAACAGCGGGGCAGAGATACGCAGTATTTT. This encodes CASSQQRGRDTQYF.

V gene TRBV19 combines with J gene TRBJ2-1; D uncertain. The germline V and J ends were trimmed by 3 bases and 7 bases, with 16 bases remaining between them. The CDR3 length is 15 residues. Germline lookup yields CDR1 LNHDA and CDR2 SQIVND (reference sequence). CDR3 nucleotides: TGTGCCAGTAGTATGACTCTTTCCTCCCGAAATGAGCAGTTCTTC. Encoded protein: CASSMTLSSRNEQFF.

The CDR3 DNA is TGTGCCAGCACTCCCTCTAAGCCCGAGTACGAGCAGTACTTC. This sequence encodes CASTPSKPEYEQYF. V gene TRBV6-5 combines with J gene TRBJ2-7; D remains unclear. Per germline, CDR1 MNHEY and CDR2 SVGAGI. CDR3 length: 14 residues. The V gene lost 7 bases and the J gene lost 4 bases, with 17 bases spanning the gap.

This chain uses TRBV5-1 with TRBJ1-5; no clear D. This CDR3 has 15 residues. Germline loops: CDR1 SGHRS, CDR2 YFSETQ. V lost 0 bases to trimming and J lost 3 bases, with 10 bases between them. CDR3 coding DNA: TGCGCCAGCAGCTTGGGCAGAAACTACAATCAGCCCCAGCATTTT. Translation: CASSLGRNYNQPQHF.

This clone came up once. The genes are TRBV5-1 and TRBJ2-7; D remains unclear. The germline CDR1 and CDR2 sequences are SGHRS and YFSETQ. The CDR3 has 15 residues. The ends were cut back, 0 bases at V and 1 base at J, with 11 bases in the middle. In DNA form, the CDR3 reads TGCGCCAGCAGCTTGGCATTGGGCAGTTCCTACGAGCAGTACTTC. This encodes CASSLALGSSYEQYF.

The chain carries TRBV4-1 and TRBJ2-6, with D uncertain. The CDR3 consists of 16 residues. Germline assignment: CDR1 MGHRA and CDR2 YSYEKL. Trimming left V 2 bases short and J 4 bases short, with 12 bases between. The CDR3 loop is CASSQLIALGANVLTF. CDR3 nucleotide sequence: TGCGCCAGCAGCCAATTGATAGCTTTGGGGGCCAACGTCCTGACTTTC.

V and J are TRBV7-8 and TRBJ2-7; 9 positions match TRBD1. The CDR3 runs 15 residues. Germline values: CDR1 SGHVS, CDR2 FQNEAQ. Trimming removed 1 base from V and 2 bases from J; junction bases left unmatched: 3. Here the CDR3 reads CASSLVRQGAYEQYF. The CDR3 nucleotides read TGTGCCAGCAGCTTAGTCAGACAGGGGGCCTACGAGCAGTACTTC.

The genes are TRBV10-1 and TRBJ2-3, with D maybe TRBD2 (6 bases). This CDR3 spans 16 amino acids. From germline, CDR1 is WNHNN and CDR2 SYGVQD (reference sequence). V gave up 3 bases and J gave up 2 bases, with 15 bases separating them. The CDR3 spells CASSDGLGTFTDTQYF. The CDR3 DNA reads as TGCGCCAGCAGTGACGGACTTGGGACTTTCACAGATACGCAGTATTTT.

The chain joins TRBV15 to TRBJ1-4; 8 nucleotides align to TRBD1. V trimming: 0 bases; J trimming: 11 bases; junction bases outside the gene matches: 5. In germline, CDR1 is LNHNV, CDR2 YYDKDF (reference sequence). The CDR3 covers 14 residues. In nucleotides, the CDR3 is TGTGCCACCAGCAGAGATGGACAGGGTGACAAACTGTTTTTT. This translates into CATSRDGQGDKLFF.